This T cell receptor beta chain was retrieved from a study of T cell repertoires in cytomegalovirus infection. The overall study: Researchers turned to recently identified HLA-C-restricted CMV epitopes as well as well-studied HLA-B-restricted ones. Indications came from public TCR beta signatures; they pointed to CMV infection and to a matching HLA type.

As to this clonotype: What it recognizes is unknown.

Whole-study findings and limits: Ex vivo responses were dominated by HLA-C-restricted CMV-specific TCR beta clonotypes.

The germline gives CDR1 MNHEY, CDR2 SMNVEV (reference sequence). The CDR3 contains 14 residues. J was trimmed by 5 bases and V by 7 bases; bases with no gene match: 7. Each CDR3 protein gets one entry after TCRdb re-called the reads with MiXCR. This sample has about 830,000 distinct CDR3 sequences, with about 30% found just once. V gene TRBV27 combines with J gene TRBJ2-5; 10 bases fit TRBD2. The receptor was derived from a human donor in good health (CMV status not recorded). Some clones in this sample may be carry-over from other donors' samples. The sequencing used cultured CD8+ T cells from PBMCs, collected from culture after CMV antigen stimulation. The CDR3 DNA sequence: TGTGCCAGCAACCCGAGCGGGGGGGCCGAGACCCAGTACTTC. This encodes CASNPSGGAETQYF.